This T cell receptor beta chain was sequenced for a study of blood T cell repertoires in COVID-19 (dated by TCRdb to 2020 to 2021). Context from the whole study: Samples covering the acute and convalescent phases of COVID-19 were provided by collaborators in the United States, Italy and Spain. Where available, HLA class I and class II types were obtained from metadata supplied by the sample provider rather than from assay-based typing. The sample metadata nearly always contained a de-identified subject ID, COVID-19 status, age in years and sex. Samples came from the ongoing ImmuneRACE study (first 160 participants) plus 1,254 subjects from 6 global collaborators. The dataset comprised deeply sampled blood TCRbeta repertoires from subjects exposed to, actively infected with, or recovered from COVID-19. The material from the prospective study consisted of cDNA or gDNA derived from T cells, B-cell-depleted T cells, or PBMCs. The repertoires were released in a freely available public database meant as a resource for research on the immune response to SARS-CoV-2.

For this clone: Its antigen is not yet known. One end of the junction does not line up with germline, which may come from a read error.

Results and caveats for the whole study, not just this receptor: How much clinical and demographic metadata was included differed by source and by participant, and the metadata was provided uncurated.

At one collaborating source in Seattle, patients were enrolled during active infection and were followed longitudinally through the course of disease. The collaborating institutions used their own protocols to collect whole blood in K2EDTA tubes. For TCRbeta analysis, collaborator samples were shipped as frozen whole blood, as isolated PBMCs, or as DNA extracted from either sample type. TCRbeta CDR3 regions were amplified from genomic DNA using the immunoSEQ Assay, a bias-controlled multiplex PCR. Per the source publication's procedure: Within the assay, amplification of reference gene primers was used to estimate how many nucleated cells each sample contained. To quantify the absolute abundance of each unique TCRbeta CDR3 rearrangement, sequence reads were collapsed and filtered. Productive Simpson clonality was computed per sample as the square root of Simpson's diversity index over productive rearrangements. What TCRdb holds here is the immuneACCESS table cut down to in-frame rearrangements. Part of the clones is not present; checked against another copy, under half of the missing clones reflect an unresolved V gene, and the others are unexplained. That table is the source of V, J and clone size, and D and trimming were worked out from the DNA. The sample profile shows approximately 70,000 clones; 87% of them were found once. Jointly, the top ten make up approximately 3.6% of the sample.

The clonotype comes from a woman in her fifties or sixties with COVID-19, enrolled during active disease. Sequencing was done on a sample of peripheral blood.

The sequence in DNA is TGCGCCAGCAGGAGGAACCGGACGCAGTATTTT. Translated, it gives CASRRNRTQYF. The V and J genes are TRBV7-9 and TRBJ2-3; a tentative D match to TRBD2 spans 5 bases. CDR1 and CDR2, looked up from the germline V gene (reference sequence), are SEHNR and FQNEAQ. The CDR3, cysteine through phenylalanine, is 11 amino acids long. The CDR3 DNA has 33 bases and is translated from base 1.